The rows below give T cell receptor beta chains drawn from one sample of a study of shared T cell receptors in the human thymus. Sequenced by immunoSEQ multiplex PCR; TCRdb stores in-frame clones only, minus some. The sample carries hundreds of thousands of clones, around nine tenths recorded once. The same data also went into a second study, on human thymus T cells.

Sequenced: thymocytes. These receptors all stem from a boy younger than two with a congenital heart defect. The CDR3 runs from the conserved cysteine through the conserved F or W. A D gene is named only where the DNA matches it firmly. For some rows the clone size is stated as once, few or many, or as a class when expanded; others skip it.

size	V	D	J	CDR3	DNA
-	TRBV11-2	TRBD2	TRBJ2-1	CASSSRTSGRYNEQFF	TGTGCCAGCAGCTCTCGGACTAGCGGGAGGTACAATGAGCAGTTCTTC
-	TRBV4-3	TRBD2	TRBJ2-5	CASSQSLSGRFQETQYF	TGCGCCAGCAGCCAAAGTCTCAGCGGGAGGTTCCAAGAGACCCAGTACTTC
-	TRBV14	TRBD2	TRBJ2-1	CASSHLRDYGTNEQFF	TGTGCCAGCAGCCACCTCCGGGACTACGGGACCAATGAGCAGTTCTTC
-	TRBV10-3	-	TRBJ2-7	CAISPGSGGYEQYF	TGTGCCATCAGCCCGGGCAGCGGCGGCTACGAGCAGTACTTC
-	TRBV15	-	TRBJ1-1	CASTQQGNTEAFF	TGTGCCAGTACTCAACAGGGGAACACTGAAGCTTTCTTT
-	TRBV5-1	-	TRBJ1-1	CASSLVGAPPNTEAFF	TGCGCCAGCAGCTTGGTTGGGGCGCCCCCAAACACTGAAGCTTTCTTT
-	TRBV28	TRBD1	TRBJ2-3	CASSLCSHLTTGPDTQYF	TGTGCCAGCAGTTTATGTTCCCACCTTACGACAGGGCCAGATACGCAGTATTTT
-	TRBV4-1	TRBD2	TRBJ2-3	CASSQDTGRSGTDTQYF	TGCGCCAGCAGCCAAGATACCGGGAGGTCGGGTACAGATACGCAGTATTTT
-	TRBV5-5	-	TRBJ2-7	CASSIRTDRREQYF	TGTGCCAGCAGCATACGGACAGACCGACGGGAGCAGTACTTC
-	TRBV27	-	TRBJ1-2	CASKDTDGYTF	TGTGCCAGCAAGGACACCGATGGCTACACCTTC
once	TRBV7-8	TRBD2	TRBJ2-7	CASSFRRTSGRAEQYF	TGTGCCAGCAGCTTCCGCCGGACTAGCGGGAGGGCCGAGCAGTACTTC
-	TRBV6-5	-	TRBJ2-7	CASSGAGVREQYF	TGTGCCAGCAGTGGGGCAGGGGTCAGGGAGCAGTACTTC
-	TRBV11-2	TRBD1	TRBJ2-7	CASSDRDSPYEQYF	TGTGCCAGCAGCGACCGGGACAGCCCTTACGAGCAGTACTTC
-	TRBV30	TRBD1	TRBJ1-2	CAWSVRTGGRGNYGYTF	TGTGCCTGGAGTGTACGGACAGGGGGGCGCGGTAACTATGGCTACACCTTC
-	TRBV23-1	TRBD1	TRBJ2-7	CASSRDRVGHEQYF	TGCGCCAGCAGTCGGGACAGGGTAGGCCACGAGCAGTACTTC